Listed here are 17 T cell receptor beta chains from one sample, sequenced in a study of blood T cell repertoires in COVID-19. Using immunoSEQ multiplex PCR, the repertoire was profiled, and TCRdb retains in-frame clones only, with some absent. The sample carries around 160,000 clones, approximately 90% recorded once. The sequenced material came from peripheral blood. All receptors derive from a man between 18 and 35 years old with acute or convalescent COVID-19.

J is TRBJ1-1 and V is TRBV29-1; no clear D gene. The CDR3 is made up of 15 amino acids. The germline gives CDR1 SQVTM, CDR2 ANQGSEA. The ends were cut back, 8 bases at V and 2 bases at J, with 21 bases in the middle. This CDR3 is CSFSGGRTVNTEAFF. CDR3 bases: TGCAGCTTCTCCGGCGGGCGGACTGTTAACACTGAAGCTTTCTTT.

V gene TRBV5-1 combines with J gene TRBJ2-7; 8 bases map to TRBD1. Per germline, CDR1 SGHRS and CDR2 YFSETQ. This CDR3 has 15 amino acids. V lost 6 bases and J lost 4; bases outside the gene matches: 12. The CDR3 loop reads CASTPTGQAVYEQYF. As DNA, the CDR3 is TGCGCCAGCACCCCTACGGGACAGGCTGTTTACGAGCAGTACTTC.

The chain is built from TRBV6-5 and TRBJ1-1, with D perhaps matching TRBD1 (6 bases). Germline lookup yields CDR1 MNHEY and CDR2 SVGAGI. Deletions cut 2 bases from V and 4 bases from J, with 8 bases between. This CDR3 contains 13 residues. The CDR3 DNA is TGTGCCAGCAGTTACGAAGGGGGCACTGAAGCTTTCTTT. Protein sequence: CASSYEGGTEAFF.

J is TRBJ1-1 and V is TRBV5-4; the D gene is possibly TRBD1 (5 bases). V shed 0 bases and J shed 3 bases, with 12 bases lying between them. This CDR3 has 15 residues. CDR1 SGHNT and CDR2 YYREEE come from the germline V gene (reference sequence). The CDR3 here is CASSLDNRWDTEAFF. The CDR3 coding sequence is TGTGCCAGCAGCTTGGATAACAGGTGGGACACTGAAGCTTTCTTT.

The chain has TRBV29-1 and TRBJ2-1; a weak D match, TRBD1 (6 bases). The CDR3 has 11 residues. From germline, CDR1 is SQVTM and CDR2 ANQGSEA. Trimming left V 0 bases short and J 14 bases short, with 11 bases between. DNA for the CDR3: TGCAGCGTTGAAGAGGGGGCCAGGGAGTTCTTC. Its translation: CSVEEGAREFF.

The chain joins TRBV6-2 or TRBV6-3 to TRBJ1-5, with 7 bases fitting TRBD1. Per germline, CDR1 MNHEY and CDR2 SVGEGT. This CDR3 contains 14 residues. V lost 4 bases, J lost 1 base, and 1 base stayed unmatched. CDR3 amino acids: CASSSTGSNQPQHF. The CDR3 nucleotides are TGTGCCAGCAGTTCGACAGGGAGCAATCAGCCCCAGCATTTT.

V usage is TRBV10-3 and J usage is TRBJ1-3, with D unresolved. The CDR3 runs 14 residues. Per the germline V gene, CDR1 is ENHRY and CDR2 is SYGVKD. The V and J ends lost 1 base and 0 bases respectively, with 4 bases between them. CDR3 loop: CAISELVSGNTIYF. CDR3 nucleotide sequence: TGTGCCATCAGTGAGTTAGTCTCTGGAAACACCATATATTTT.

This rearrangement joins TRBV5-1 to TRBJ1-1; D remains unclear. V was trimmed by 7 bases and J by 4 bases, leaving 11 bases between them. This CDR3 has 12 amino acids. CDR1 and CDR2 (germline): SGHRS, YFSETQ. For the CDR3, the DNA is TGCGCCAGCGCTAGTGGTTTCACTGAAGCTTTCTTT. This sequence encodes CASASGFTEAFF.

The chain is built from TRBV27 and TRBJ2-5; 8 bases align to TRBD2. The CDR3 contains 13 residues. CDR1 and CDR2 from the germline V gene are MNHEY and SMNVEV (reference sequence). The V and J ends lost 3 bases and 5 bases, in that order; junction bases with no gene match: 2. The CDR3 nucleotides are TGTGCCAGCAGTTTCCCGGGGGGGGAGACCCAGTACTTC. Translation gives CASSFPGGETQYF.

J is TRBJ2-3 and V is TRBV5-1; D is perhaps TRBD2 (6 bases). The V and J ends lost 1 base and 5 bases respectively, with 11 bases between them. This CDR3 is 14 amino acids long. CDR1 is SGHRS and CDR2 is YFSETQ in the germline V gene. The DNA of the CDR3 is TGCGCCAGCAGCTTGCGGAGGGTGGAAGATACGCAGTATTTT. It encodes CASSLRRVEDTQYF.

The chain joins TRBV3-1 (or the pseudogene TRBV3-2) to TRBJ2-1; D unclear. Germline values: CDR1 LGHDT, CDR2 YNNKEL (reference sequence). This CDR3 has 17 amino acids. Trimming shortened V by 0 bases and J by 2 bases, and 14 bases separated the two germline ends. In DNA, the CDR3 is TGTGCCAGCAGCCAAGAGGTCTCCGGCAGGACCTACAATGAGCAGTTCTTC. This translates into CASSQEVSGRTYNEQFF.

This chain links TRBV5-1 with TRBJ1-3; D is uncertain. The V gene lost 4 bases and the J gene lost 0 bases, with 20 bases spanning the gap. Germline CDR1 SGHRS, CDR2 YFSETQ. The CDR3 runs 18 residues. CDR3 nucleotide sequence: TGCGCCAGCAGCCCTAACCTTCGGACTCCGAGCTCTGGAAACACCATATATTTT. Translated, it gives CASSPNLRTPSSGNTIYF.

The gene calls are TRBV6-5 and TRBJ1-1; D gene unclear. Germline V lookup: CDR1 MNHEY, CDR2 SVGAGI. The V and J ends lost 7 bases and 3 bases respectively, with 12 bases between them. The CDR3 consists of 13 residues. The CDR3 bases are TGTGCCAGCACCCGCGACTCGGACACTGAAGCTTTCTTT. Protein sequence: CASTRDSDTEAFF.

The V gene is TRBV5-1, the J gene TRBJ1-2, with D possibly matching TRBD1 (5 bases). The V end lost 4 bases, the J end lost 0 bases, and 16 bases lay between the germline ends. CDR3 length: 16 residues. The germline V gene encodes CDR1 SGHRS and CDR2 YFSETQ. The chain's CDR3 is CASSRMTGASNYGYTF. The CDR3 DNA reads TGCGCCAGCAGCCGAATGACTGGGGCCTCTAACTATGGCTACACCTTC.

The V call is TRBV5-6, the J call TRBJ1-6; D gene uncertain. The CDR3 covers 15 residues. CDR1 SGHDT and CDR2 YYEEEE come from the germline V gene. V was shortened by 2 bases and J by 8 bases, with 14 bases between the two germline ends. The CDR3 sequence: CASSFGGRGYSPLHF. CDR3 bases: TGTGCCAGCAGCTTTGGTGGGCGCGGGTATTCACCCCTCCACTTT.

The chain links TRBV6-5 to TRBJ1-1; a weak D match, TRBD1 (5 bases). Germline-derived CDR1 and CDR2 are MNHEY and SVGAGI. The CDR3 sequence is 16 residues long. The V and J ends lost 4 bases and 0 bases respectively, with 15 bases between them. The CDR3 here is CASSSQSRQMNTEAFF. CDR3 nucleotides: TGTGCCAGCAGTTCACAATCACGACAGATGAACACTGAAGCTTTCTTT.

V usage is TRBV5-1 and J usage is TRBJ1-5, with D perhaps TRBD1 (6 bases). V shed 2 bases and J shed 3 bases, with 18 bases lying between them. CDR1 SGHRS and CDR2 YFSETQ come from the germline V gene. This CDR3 is 17 amino acids long. CDR3 in amino acids: CASSLQGKSLSNQPQHF. The CDR3 nucleotides are TGCGCCAGCAGCTTACAGGGAAAATCGCTATCCAATCAGCCCCAGCATTTT.